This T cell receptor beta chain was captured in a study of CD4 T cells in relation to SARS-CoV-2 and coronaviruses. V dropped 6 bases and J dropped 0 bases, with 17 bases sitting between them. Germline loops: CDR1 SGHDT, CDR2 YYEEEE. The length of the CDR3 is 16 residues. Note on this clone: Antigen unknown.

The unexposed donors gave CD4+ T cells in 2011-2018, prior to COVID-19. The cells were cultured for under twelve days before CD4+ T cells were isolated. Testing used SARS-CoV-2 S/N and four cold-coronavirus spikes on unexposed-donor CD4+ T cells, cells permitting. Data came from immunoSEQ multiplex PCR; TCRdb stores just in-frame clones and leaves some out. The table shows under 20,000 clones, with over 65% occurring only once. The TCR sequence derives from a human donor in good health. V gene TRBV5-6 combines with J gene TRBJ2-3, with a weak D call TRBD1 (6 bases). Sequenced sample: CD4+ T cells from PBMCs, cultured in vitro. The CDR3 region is CASIDSGTFSTDTQYF. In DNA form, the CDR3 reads TGTGCCAGCATCGATTCCGGGACATTCAGCACAGATACGCAGTATTTT. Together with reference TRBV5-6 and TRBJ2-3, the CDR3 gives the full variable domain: DAGVTQSPTHLIKTRGQQVTLRCSPKSGHDTVSWYQQALGQGPQFIFQYYEEEERQRGNFPDRFSGHQFPNYSSELNVNALLLGDSALYLCASIDSGTFSTDTQYFGPGTRLTVL.